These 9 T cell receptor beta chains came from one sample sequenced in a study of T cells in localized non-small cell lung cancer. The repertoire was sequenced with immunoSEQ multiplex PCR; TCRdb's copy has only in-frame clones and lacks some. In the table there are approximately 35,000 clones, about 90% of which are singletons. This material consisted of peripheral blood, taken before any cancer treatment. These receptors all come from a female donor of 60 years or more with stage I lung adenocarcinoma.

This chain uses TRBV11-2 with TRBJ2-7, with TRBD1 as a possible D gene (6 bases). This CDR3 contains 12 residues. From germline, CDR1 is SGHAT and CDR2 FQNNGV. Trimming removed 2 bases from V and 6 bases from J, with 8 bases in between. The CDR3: CASSLNRAEQYF. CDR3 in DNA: TGTGCCAGCAGCTTAAACAGGGCCGAGCAGTACTTC.

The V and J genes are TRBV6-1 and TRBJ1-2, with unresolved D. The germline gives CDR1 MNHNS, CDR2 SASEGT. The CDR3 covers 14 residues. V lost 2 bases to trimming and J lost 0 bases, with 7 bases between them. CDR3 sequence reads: CASSEHSTNYGYTF. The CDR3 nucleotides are TGTGCCAGCAGTGAACACAGTACTAACTATGGCTACACCTTC.

The CDR3 loop is CASSIGTSGGSTDTQYF. The CDR3 DNA reads TGTGCCAGTAGTATCGGGACTAGCGGGGGAAGCACAGATACGCAGTATTTT. The chain joins TRBV19 to TRBJ2-3, with 14 bases that match TRBD2. Per the germline V gene, CDR1 is LNHDA and CDR2 is SQIVND (reference sequence). J was trimmed by 0 bases and V by 3 bases; bases with no gene match: 2. This CDR3 region has 17 residues.

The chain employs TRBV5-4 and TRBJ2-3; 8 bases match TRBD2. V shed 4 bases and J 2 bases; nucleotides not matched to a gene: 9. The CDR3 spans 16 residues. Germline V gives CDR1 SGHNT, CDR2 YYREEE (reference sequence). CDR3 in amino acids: CASSPGSGGTTDTQYF. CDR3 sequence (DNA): TGTGCCAGCAGCCCGGGGAGCGGGGGAACCACAGATACGCAGTATTTT. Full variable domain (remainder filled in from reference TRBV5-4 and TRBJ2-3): ETGVTQSPTHLIKTRGQQVTLRCSSQSGHNTVSWYQQALGQGPQFIFQYYREEENGRGNFPPRFSGLQFPNYSSELNVNALELDDSALYLCASSPGSGGTTDTQYFGPGTRLTVL.

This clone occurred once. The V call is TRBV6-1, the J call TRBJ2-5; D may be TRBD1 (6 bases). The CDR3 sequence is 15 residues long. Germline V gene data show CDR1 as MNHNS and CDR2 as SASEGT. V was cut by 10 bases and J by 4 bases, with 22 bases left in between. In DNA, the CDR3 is TGTGCCACCTCAATTTCCACAGGGATGGGAGAGACCCAGTACTTC. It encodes CATSISTGMGETQYF.

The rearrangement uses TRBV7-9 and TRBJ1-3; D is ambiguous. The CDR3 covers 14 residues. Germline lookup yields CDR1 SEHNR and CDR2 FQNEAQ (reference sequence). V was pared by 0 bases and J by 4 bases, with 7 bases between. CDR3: CASSLASRGNTIYF. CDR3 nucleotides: TGTGCCAGCAGCTTAGCGTCGAGGGGAAACACCATATATTTT.

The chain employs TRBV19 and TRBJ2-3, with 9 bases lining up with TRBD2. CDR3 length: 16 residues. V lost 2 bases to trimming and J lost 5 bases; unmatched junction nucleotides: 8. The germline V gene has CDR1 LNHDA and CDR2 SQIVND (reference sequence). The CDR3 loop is CASSISPSGGIDTQYF. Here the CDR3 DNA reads TGTGCCAGTAGTATATCCCCGAGCGGGGGGATAGATACGCAGTATTTT.

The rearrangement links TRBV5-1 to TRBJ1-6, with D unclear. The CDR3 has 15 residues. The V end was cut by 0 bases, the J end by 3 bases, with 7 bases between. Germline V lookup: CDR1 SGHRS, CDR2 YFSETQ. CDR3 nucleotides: TGCGCCAGCAGCTTGGATCCGGTCTATAATTCACCCCTCCACTTT. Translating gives CASSLDPVYNSPLHF.

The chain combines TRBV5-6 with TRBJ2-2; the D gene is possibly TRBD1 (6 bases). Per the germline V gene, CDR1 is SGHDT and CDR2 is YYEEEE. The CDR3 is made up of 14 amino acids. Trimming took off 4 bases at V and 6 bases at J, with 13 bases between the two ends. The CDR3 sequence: CASSKDKGAGELFF. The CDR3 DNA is TGTGCCAGCAGCAAAGACAAGGGGGCCGGGGAGCTGTTTTTT.